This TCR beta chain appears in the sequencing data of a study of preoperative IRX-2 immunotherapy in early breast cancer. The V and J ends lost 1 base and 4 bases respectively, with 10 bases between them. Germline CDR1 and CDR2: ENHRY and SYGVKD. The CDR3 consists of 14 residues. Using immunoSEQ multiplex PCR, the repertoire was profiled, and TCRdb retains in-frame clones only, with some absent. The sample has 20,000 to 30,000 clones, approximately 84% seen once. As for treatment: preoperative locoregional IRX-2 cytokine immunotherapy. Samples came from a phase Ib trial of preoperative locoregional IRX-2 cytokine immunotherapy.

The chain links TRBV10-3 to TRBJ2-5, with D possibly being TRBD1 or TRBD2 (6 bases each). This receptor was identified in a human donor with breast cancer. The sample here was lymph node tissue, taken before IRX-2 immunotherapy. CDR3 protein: CAISELGGAETQYF. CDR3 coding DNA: TGTGCCATCAGTGAGTTGGGGGGCGCAGAGACCCAGTACTTC.